What follows is one TCR beta chain and its context. Its cognate antigen is unknown. The data originate from a study of shared clonotypes between healthy human individuals. DNA at around 190 ng, 25,000 to 35,000 T cell genomes, went into sorted-subset replicate PCRs. Per the original data handling: Junction-only immunoSEQ data arrived without quality scores, meaning filtering differed. Assay used: immunoSEQ multiplex PCR; TCRdb lists only in-frame clones, some missing. V and J calls and clone size are given by that table; D and trimming were obtained from the DNA. Altogether about 2,200,000 clones are present, about 93% being singletons, with the ten largest covering 1.5% to 2%. Trimming took off 3 bases at V and 0 bases at J, with 12 bases between the two ends. The CDR3 runs 15 residues. The germline V gene has CDR1 MDHEN and CDR2 SYDVKM. Study findings and constraints: Non-shared clonotypes had lower generation probabilities than those shared by all four donors. Represented diversity (both genetic and exposure-history) was limited by the small number of donors.

The naive CD8 population came from CD45RO-negative cells selected for CCR7, without terminally differentiated effector memory CD45RA+ cells. The chain links TRBV28 to TRBJ2-7; maybe TRBD2 (6 bases). The TCR comes from a man between 18 and 35 years old in good health. Some clones in this sample may be carry-over from other donors' samples. Input material: naive CD8+ T cells from PBMCs. The CDR3 protein is CASSFPAGNSYEQYF. The CDR3 DNA reads as TGTGCCAGCAGTTTCCCGGCGGGGAACTCCTACGAGCAGTACTTC.